These 5 T cell receptor beta chains originate from one sample sequenced in a study of monozygotic twins with inflammatory bowel disease. With the 5' RACE reads reprocessed, TCRdb shows one record per CDR3 protein and no DNA. The sample is made up of some 150,000 distinct CDR3 sequences, and the top ten hold 2.4% of it. Sequenced: blood. The receptors come from a human donor with ulcerative colitis or Crohn's disease, or a healthy co-twin of an affected twin (not recorded which).

The V and J genes are TRBV20-1 and TRBJ2-1. Germline CDR1 DFQATT, CDR2 SNEGSKA (reference sequence). The CDR3 consists of 15 residues. The chain's CDR3 is CSARPRGSSYNEQFF.

V gene TRBV5-1 combines with J gene TRBJ2-5. This CDR3 has 15 residues. Germline loops: CDR1 SGHRS, CDR2 YFSETQ. The CDR3 protein is CASSLATGDQETQYF. Supplemented by reference TRBV5-1 and TRBJ2-5, the full variable domain reads KAGVTQTPRYLIKTRGQQVTLSCSPISGHRSVSWYQQTPGQGLQFLFEYFSETQRNKGNFPGRFSGRQFSNSRSEMNVSTLELGDSALYLCASSLATGDQETQYFGPGTRLLVL.

The chain links TRBV12-3 or TRBV12-4 to TRBJ2-3; the D call of TRBD2 rests on TCRdb alone, since no DNA is present to check it. The CDR3 covers 15 residues. The chain's CDR3 is CASSSREDNTDTQYF.

This rearrangement joins TRBV20-1 to TRBJ2-2; TCRdb reports TRBD2, a call that lacks DNA to check it against. This CDR3 has 15 residues. CDR1 and CDR2 (germline): DFQATT, SNEGSKA (reference sequence). CDR3 sequence: CSASEASGTTGELFF.

The chain links TRBV27 to TRBJ2-3; TCRdb lists TRBD1, though no DNA is available to test this call. The germline CDR1 and CDR2 sequences are MNHEY and SMNVEV (reference sequence). This CDR3 spans 13 amino acids. The CDR3 loop is CASSFGGPSTQYF.